One and the same sample provided the 16 T cell receptor beta chains below, sequenced in a study of cytomegalovirus exposure and HLA in healthy donors. The protocol was immunoSEQ multiplex PCR, while the TCRdb copy is restricted to in-frame clones and leaves out a portion. The profile covers fewer than 250,000 clones, with less than 85% appearing a single time and around 5.5% taken by the ten largest. The sequencing sample was made of PBMCs. The receptors stem from a woman in her late teens or twenties in good health and CMV-seronegative.

J is TRBJ2-7 and V is TRBV6-6, with a possible D match to TRBD1 (7 bases). The CDR3 runs to 15 residues. Per the germline V gene, CDR1 is MNHNY and CDR2 is SVGAGI (reference sequence). Trimming removed 6 bases at V and 3 bases at J, with 18 bases between. This CDR3 is CASRQDREVLYEQYF. DNA of the CDR3: TGTGCCAGCAGACAAGACAGGGAGGTTCTCTACGAGCAGTACTTC.

V is TRBV9 and J is TRBJ1-2; 7 bases map to TRBD1. CDR1 is SGDLS and CDR2 is YYNGEE in the germline V gene. This CDR3 is 14 amino acids long. J gave up 4 bases and V 4 bases, and 7 bases lay outside the gene matches. CDR3 bases: TGTGCCAGCAGCCGTGACAGGGATGCCTATGGCTACACCTTC. Translated: CASSRDRDAYGYTF.

The chain recombines TRBV4-1 with TRBJ1-1, with 10 bases that match TRBD1. Germline values: CDR1 MGHRA, CDR2 YSYEKL. The ends lost 3 bases at V and 6 bases at J; junction bases unmatched: 4. The CDR3 has 14 amino acids. CDR3 nucleotide sequence: TGCGCCAGCAGCCAGGGGGACAGGGGCCCTGAAGCTTTCTTT. It translates to CASSQGDRGPEAFF.

This chain connects TRBV6-1 to TRBJ2-1; D may be TRBD1 or TRBD2 (7 bases each). Germline CDR1 reads MNHNS; CDR2 reads SASEGT. The CDR3 extends over 14 amino acids. Trimming left V 5 bases short and J 5 bases short, with 13 bases between. The CDR3 spells CASSPRGGDNEQFF. The CDR3 nucleotides are TGTGCCAGCAGTCCCAGGGGGGGGGACAATGAGCAGTTCTTC.

This clone has just a few counts. The chain uses TRBV25-1 and TRBJ1-6; unclear D gene. Trimming shortened V by 10 bases and J by 7 bases, and 17 bases separated the two germline ends. Per germline, CDR1 MGHDK and CDR2 SYGVNS. The CDR3 has 14 amino acids. The CDR3 nucleotides read TGTGCCACCCAACCAATCGGTGTAAATTCACCCCTCCACTTT. This translates into CATQPIGVNSPLHF.

This chain links TRBV7-3 with TRBJ2-5, with 11 nucleotides matching TRBD2. Germline V lookup: CDR1 SGHTA, CDR2 FQGTGA. The J segment lost 2 bases and the V segment lost 6 bases, leaving 5 bases of the junction unmatched. This CDR3 contains 15 residues. This chain's CDR3 is CASSHLAGGQETQYF. The CDR3 DNA is TGTGCCAGCAGTCACCTAGCGGGGGGACAAGAGACCCAGTACTTC.

The chain links TRBV9 to TRBJ2-3; 7 bases match TRBD2. The CDR3 is made up of 14 amino acids. Per the germline V gene, CDR1 is SGDLS and CDR2 is YYNGEE. V lost 0 bases to trimming and J lost 4 bases; unmatched junction nucleotides: 2. For the CDR3, the DNA is TGTGCCAGCAGCGTAGGGCTAGCGGCAGATACGCAGTATTTT. Its translation: CASSVGLAADTQYF.

This clone was observed a single time. The V and J genes are TRBV25-1 and TRBJ1-1; D perhaps matches TRBD1 (5 bases). The V and J ends lost 1 base and 3 bases respectively, with 18 bases between them. The CDR3 has 17 residues. Per germline, CDR1 MGHDK and CDR2 SYGVNS. CDR3 region: CASSEFARQGSDTEAFF. CDR3 nucleotide sequence: TGTGCCAGCAGTGAATTTGCTAGGCAGGGATCGGACACTGAAGCTTTCTTT.

This clone was found a few times. The chain uses TRBV6-1 and TRBJ1-1, with a weak D call TRBD1 (5 bases). Per the germline V gene, CDR1 is MNHNS and CDR2 is SASEGT. This CDR3 comprises 17 residues. Trimming shortened V by 2 bases and J by 0 bases, and 16 bases separated the two germline ends. CDR3 coding DNA: TGTGCCAGCAGTGAACCCCCGGGGGGGAGATTGAACACTGAAGCTTTCTTT. Translating it yields CASSEPPGGRLNTEAFF.

The chain has TRBV6-5 and TRBJ2-3; a possible D gene is TRBD2 (6 bases). The CDR3 is 14 residues long. Trimming stripped 0 bases from V and 5 bases from J, with 9 bases between. CDR1 and CDR2 (germline): MNHEY, SVGAGI. CDR3 protein: CASSYSRRGDTQYF. CDR3 in DNA: TGTGCCAGCAGTTACTCGCGGAGGGGAGATACGCAGTATTTT.

The chain recombines TRBV5-1 with TRBJ1-3; no definite D call. The CDR3 length is 13 residues. Germline V gives CDR1 SGHRS, CDR2 YFSETQ. V lost 7 bases to trimming and J lost 0 bases, with 8 bases between them. CDR3 region: CASRGSSGNTIYF. The CDR3 DNA is TGCGCCAGCCGAGGAAGCTCTGGAAACACCATATATTTT.

This CDR3 is CASSQGGQSSGNTIYF. The CDR3, as DNA: TGCGCCAGCAGCCAAGGGGGACAGTCCTCTGGAAACACCATATATTTT. V usage is TRBV4-1 and J usage is TRBJ1-3; 7 bases are a match to TRBD1. After removal of 1 base from V and 0 bases from J, the junction contained 3 bases not matched to a gene. CDR3 length: 16 amino acids. Germline CDR1 is MGHRA and CDR2 is YSYEKL.

To note about this clone: Other DNA sequences of this sample code for an identical CDR3. The chain employs TRBV18 and TRBJ1-2; tentatively, D is TRBD1 (6 bases). This CDR3 is built from 14 residues. With 3 bases removed from V and 2 bases from J, the gap between germline ends came to 10 bases. Germline lookup yields CDR1 KGHSH and CDR2 LQKENI. The CDR3 loop reads CASSPTGTNYGYTF. The CDR3 DNA sequence: TGTGCCAGCTCACCTACCGGGACAAACTATGGCTACACCTTC.

The chain combines TRBV9 with TRBJ2-7; 10 bases are a match to TRBD2. Germline values: CDR1 SGDLS, CDR2 YYNGEE. The CDR3 length is 15 residues. J gave up 5 bases and V 3 bases, and 8 bases lay outside the gene matches. The CDR3 DNA is TGTGCCAGCAGCGGAGCTAGCGGGAGTCTCCACGAGCAGTACTTC. Protein sequence: CASSGASGSLHEQYF. Variable domain in full (rest from reference TRBV9 and TRBJ2-7): DSGVTQTPKHLITATGQRVTLRCSPRSGDLSVYWYQQSLDQGLQFLIQYYNGEERAKGNILERFSAQQFPDLHSELNLSSLELGDSALYFCASSGASGSLHEQYFGPGTRLTVT.

The rearrangement joins TRBV11-2 to TRBJ1-1, with D possibly being TRBD1 (5 bases). The V end was cut by 1 base, the J end by 11 bases, with 11 bases between. The CDR3 runs 12 residues. The germline gives CDR1 SGHAT, CDR2 FQNNGV. The CDR3 protein is CASSLVQGEAFF. In nucleotides, the CDR3 is TGTGCCAGCAGCTTAGTTCAGGGAGAGGCTTTCTTT.

Only one count was recorded for this clone. The chain recombines TRBV18 with TRBJ2-7; 10 bases match TRBD2. The ends lost 3 bases at V and 1 base at J; junction bases unmatched: 6. The CDR3 has 16 residues. Germline V CDR1 and CDR2: KGHSH, LQKENI. The CDR3 DNA follows: TGTGCCAGCTCACCTCCGAGCGGGAGGGGGTCCTACGAGCAGTACTTC. Amino acids: CASSPPSGRGSYEQYF.